The 29 T cell receptor beta chains below all came from one sample that was sequenced in a study of blood T cell repertoires in COVID-19. The repertoire was sequenced with immunoSEQ multiplex PCR; TCRdb's copy has only in-frame clones and lacks some. The sample lists some 210,000 clones, approximately 85% seen once, with roughly 4.6% in the top ten. Sequences were obtained from peripheral blood. All receptors come from a woman aged 70-85 years with active or convalescent COVID-19.

J is TRBJ1-1 and V is TRBV28; maybe TRBD1 (5 bases). Trimming stripped 5 bases from V and 10 bases from J, with 23 bases between. The germline V gene encodes CDR1 MDHEN and CDR2 SYDVKM. The CDR3 consists of 15 residues. Here the CDR3 reads CASSLPRDRSAIAFF. CDR3 in DNA: TGTGCCAGCAGTCTGCCCAGGGATCGGTCTGCTATAGCTTTCTTT.

The chain couples TRBV18 to TRBJ2-3; 11 nucleotides align to TRBD2. The J segment lost 0 bases and the V segment lost 5 bases, leaving 16 bases of the junction unmatched. Germline CDR1 is KGHSH and CDR2 is LQKENI. CDR3 length: 20 amino acids. CDR3 loop: CASSSPILAGALPSTDTQYF. In DNA form, the CDR3 reads TGTGCCAGCTCAAGTCCGATACTAGCGGGAGCCCTCCCAAGCACAGATACGCAGTATTTT.

The J gene is TRBJ2-1, the V gene TRBV6-5, with unresolved D. Germline V gives CDR1 MNHEY, CDR2 SVGAGI. The CDR3 loop spans 12 amino acids. V dropped 3 bases and J dropped 8 bases, with 8 bases sitting between them. The CDR3 spells CASSYSPDEQFF. The CDR3 nucleotides read TGTGCCAGCAGTTATTCTCCCGATGAGCAGTTCTTC.

V and J are TRBV18 and TRBJ2-3, with D tentatively TRBD2 (5 bases). This CDR3 comprises 16 residues. CDR1 is KGHSH, CDR2 LQKENI, per germline. V gave up 3 bases and J gave up 0 bases, with 13 bases separating them. CDR3 sequence (DNA): TGTGCCAGCTCACCCACGAGCGGAATTAGCACAGATACGCAGTATTTT. Translating it yields CASSPTSGISTDTQYF.

The J gene is TRBJ2-7, the V gene TRBV11-2; D not certain. The V end was cut by 0 bases, the J end by 5 bases, with 5 bases between. The length of the CDR3 is 12 residues. Germline CDR1 SGHAT, CDR2 FQNNGV. The CDR3 spells CASSLDGHEQYF. CDR3 nucleotides: TGTGCCAGCAGCTTAGATGGCCACGAGCAGTACTTC.

This sequence joins TRBV6-5 and TRBJ2-2; 8 bases are a match to TRBD2. This CDR3 spans 15 amino acids. V lost 4 bases and J lost 7; bases outside the gene matches: 8. Germline V gene lookup returns CDR1 MNHEY and CDR2 SVGAGI. The CDR3 DNA reads as TGTGCCAGCAGTTCCGTCGGACTAGCCGTCGGGGAGCTGTTTTTT. This translates into CASSSVGLAVGELFF.

This clone occurred a few times. The DNA of the CDR3 is TGTGCCAGCAGCACTAGCGGGAGGGCAACGAGGGAGACCCAGTACTTC. This sequence encodes CASSTSGRATRETQYF. J is TRBJ2-5 and V is TRBV21-1; the table names TRBD2, a call not compared with the DNA. TRBV21-1 is described as a pseudogene. The CDR3 sequence is 16 residues long.

The chain recombines TRBV7-6 with TRBJ2-7, with 8 bases identical to TRBD2. The germline V gene encodes CDR1 SGHVS and CDR2 FNYEAQ. J was trimmed by 3 bases and V by 8 bases; bases with no gene match: 6. This CDR3 comprises 13 residues. This CDR3 reads CASGTGTSYEQYF. CDR3 nucleotides: TGTGCCAGCGGGACCGGGACTAGCTACGAGCAGTACTTC.

The rearrangement links TRBV2 to TRBJ2-1, with D perhaps TRBD1 (7 bases). The CDR3 has 16 residues. CDR1 is SNHLY, CDR2 FYNNEI, per germline. The V gene lost 4 bases and the J gene lost 3 bases, with 16 bases spanning the gap. DNA for the CDR3: TGTGCCAGCAGTGGGTCCCGGGGGACAGTCTACAATGAGCAGTTCTTC. It specifies CASSGSRGTVYNEQFF.

The J gene is TRBJ2-5, the V gene TRBV7-8; a weak D match, TRBD1 (5 bases). Germline V gene lookup returns CDR1 SGHVS and CDR2 FQNEAQ. With 3 bases removed from V and 5 bases from J, the gap between germline ends came to 16 bases. This CDR3 comprises 15 residues. The CDR3 nucleotides read TGTGCCAGCAGCTTCTTGGGGCCTACATCGGAGACCCAGTACTTC. Its translation is CASSFLGPTSETQYF.

This rearrangement joins TRBV5-1 to TRBJ2-2; 8 bases line up with TRBD1. The CDR3 is 20 amino acids. V lost 0 bases, J lost 0 bases, and 13 bases stayed unmatched. Germline V gene data show CDR1 as SGHRS and CDR2 as YFSETQ. CDR3 DNA sequence: TGCGCCAGCAGCTTGGGGGGCAGGGGGCCCTTAAAAACGAACACCGGGGAGCTGTTTTTT. This gives the protein CASSLGGRGPLKTNTGELFF. The full variable domain, in which reference TRBV5-1 and TRBJ2-2 provide the parts outside the CDR3, is KAGVTQTPRYLIKTRGQQVTLSCSPISGHRSVSWYQQTPGQGLQFLFEYFSETQRNKGNFPGRFSGRQFSNSRSEMNVSTLELGDSALYLCASSLGGRGPLKTNTGELFFGEGSRLTVL.

This rearrangement joins TRBV5-1 to TRBJ2-3; D is possibly TRBD2 (5 bases). CDR1 and CDR2 (germline): SGHRS, YFSETQ. This CDR3 is 14 amino acids long. V was trimmed by 3 bases and J by 6 bases, leaving 14 bases between them. The CDR3 bases are TGCGCCAGCAGCTACCTAGCAGGTGTGGATACGCAGTATTTT. Translated, it gives CASSYLAGVDTQYF.

The rearrangement links TRBV19 to TRBJ2-6, with D hard to call. The CDR3 extends over 14 amino acids. The germline V gene has CDR1 LNHDA and CDR2 SQIVND (reference sequence). Trimming shortened V by 4 bases and J by 0 bases, and 4 bases separated the two germline ends. The CDR3 reads CASSTLSGANVLTF. CDR3 nucleotide sequence: TGTGCCAGTAGTACCCTCTCTGGGGCCAACGTCCTGACTTTC.

This clone was found a few times. The chain employs TRBV10-3 and TRBJ2-1, with 8 bases identical to TRBD2. Germline values: CDR1 ENHRY, CDR2 SYGVKD. J gave up 0 bases and V 8 bases, and 3 bases lay outside the gene matches. The CDR3 length is 14 residues. The CDR3 sequence is CAIGSGSSYNEQFF. As DNA, the CDR3 is TGTGCCATCGGAAGCGGGAGCTCCTACAATGAGCAGTTCTTC.

This clone was recorded a few times. The J gene is TRBJ2-1, the V gene TRBV10-1; TRBD1 is a possible D gene (6 bases). Germline V CDR1 and CDR2: WNHNN, SYGVQD (reference sequence). Trimming pared 4 bases from V and 0 bases from J, leaving 13 bases between. The CDR3 runs to 16 residues. The CDR3: CASSVQGHSSYNEQFF. CDR3 in DNA: TGCGCCAGCAGTGTCCAGGGACATAGCTCCTACAATGAGCAGTTCTTC.

V and J are TRBV4-1 and TRBJ2-5; D possibly corresponds to TRBD1 (6 bases). Trimming cost V 3 bases and J 7 bases, with 24 bases left between them. The CDR3 runs to 17 residues. CDR1 MGHRA and CDR2 YSYEKL come from the germline V gene. The DNA of the CDR3 is TGCGCCAGCAGCCAGGGGTGGCGTGGGGGCCTATCGGGGACCCAGTACTTC. Residues: CASSQGWRGGLSGTQYF.

This chain links TRBV10-1 with TRBJ1-5; 7 bases are shared with TRBD1. The CDR3 extends over 20 amino acids. Germline CDR1 is WNHNN and CDR2 is SYGVQD (reference sequence). V shed 5 bases, J shed 0 bases, and the junction held 19 bases outside the gene matches. The CDR3 is CASSPGQYPNPYYSNQPQHF. The CDR3 bases are TGCGCCAGCAGTCCGGGACAGTATCCCAATCCCTATTATAGCAATCAGCCCCAGCATTTT.

This clone came up once. V is TRBV28 and J is TRBJ1-2; D perhaps matches TRBD1 (5 bases). This CDR3 contains 11 residues. The ends were cut back, 9 bases at V and 3 bases at J, with 8 bases in the middle. Germline CDR1 reads MDHEN; CDR2 reads SYDVKM. The CDR3 DNA follows: TGTGCCAGTAAACAGGACTATGGCTACACCTTC. It encodes CASKQDYGYTF.

This clone was detected once. The CDR3 sequence: CSASPMRAGGQETQYF. The CDR3 bases are TGCAGTGCTAGTCCCATGAGGGCGGGAGGCCAAGAGACCCAGTACTTC. The chain uses TRBV20-1 and TRBJ2-5; 8 bases match TRBD2. The germline CDR1 and CDR2 sequences are DFQATT and SNEGSKA (reference sequence). The CDR3 runs to 16 residues. V gave up 3 bases and J gave up 1 base; unmatched junction bases: 10.

The gene calls are TRBV6-1 and TRBJ2-2, with TRBD1 matching 10 bases. Germline CDR1 reads MNHNS; CDR2 reads SASEGT. This CDR3 region has 17 residues. V was clipped by 0 bases and J by 1 base; unmatched bases: 2. The CDR3 here is CASSEAGDRGNTGELFF. The DNA of the CDR3 is TGTGCCAGCAGTGAAGCAGGGGACAGGGGGAACACCGGGGAGCTGTTTTTT.

This clone was recorded a few times. The CDR3 here is CASSRGLAEGLAEQFF. CDR3 coding DNA: TGCGCCAGCAGTCGCGGGTTAGCGGAGGGGCTAGCTGAGCAGTTCTTC. The chain combines TRBV4-1 with TRBJ2-1; D perhaps matches TRBD2 (6 bases). The CDR3 sequence is 16 residues long. CDR1 is MGHRA, CDR2 YSYEKL, per germline. The V gene lost 6 bases and the J gene lost 9 bases, with 24 bases spanning the gap.

The V gene is TRBV14, the J gene TRBJ2-5, with D maybe TRBD1 (6 bases). Germline CDR1 is SGHDN and CDR2 is FVKESK. V was shortened by 3 bases and J by 5 bases, with 16 bases between the two germline ends. The CDR3 totals 15 residues. The DNA for the CDR3 is TGTGCCAGCAGCCACAGGACAGTCAGGCGGGAGACCCAGTACTTC. It translates to CASSHRTVRRETQYF.

J is TRBJ2-7 and V is TRBV20-1; 9 positions agree with TRBD2. This CDR3 is 13 amino acids long. V shed 3 bases, J shed 4 bases, and the junction held 4 bases outside the gene matches. Germline assignment: CDR1 DFQATT and CDR2 SNEGSKA (reference sequence). CDR3 DNA: TGCAGTGCTAGTAGCGGGAGTAAATACGAGCAGTACTTC. Its translation is CSASSGSKYEQYF.

The J gene is TRBJ2-7, the V gene TRBV18; 9 nucleotides match TRBD1. The CDR3 sequence is 15 residues long. V lost 4 bases and J lost 1; bases outside the gene matches: 5. Germline values: CDR1 KGHSH, CDR2 LQKENI. The CDR3 region is CASSLGQGTSYEQYF. CDR3 in DNA: TGTGCCAGCTCACTGGGACAGGGAACATCCTACGAGCAGTACTTC.

The V call is TRBV6-1, the J call TRBJ2-7; the D gene is possibly TRBD2 (5 bases). Germline CDR1 is MNHNS and CDR2 is SASEGT. The CDR3 contains 14 residues. V was cut by 2 bases and J by 1 base, with 9 bases left in between. The DNA of the CDR3 is TGTGCCAGCAGTGAACTCGGGAAATCCTACGAGCAGTACTTC. Translating gives CASSELGKSYEQYF.

The chain has TRBV7-2 and TRBJ2-7, with D maybe TRBD2 (6 bases). Trimming removed 5 bases at V and 7 bases at J, with 18 bases between. The CDR3 totals 14 residues. Per germline, CDR1 SGHTA and CDR2 FQGNSA. The CDR3 DNA is TGTGCCAGCAGCCCCTGGGGACTCAGTCAAGAGCAGTACTTC. This translates into CASSPWGLSQEQYF.

J is TRBJ2-3 and V is TRBV5-1, with a weak D call TRBD1 (6 bases). Germline loops: CDR1 SGHRS, CDR2 YFSETQ. The CDR3 length is 14 residues. V lost 8 bases to trimming and J lost 2 bases, with 15 bases between them. The CDR3 sequence is CASRQGPSTDTQYF. The DNA of the CDR3 is TGCGCCAGTCGTCAGGGGCCTTCCACAGATACGCAGTATTTT.

This clone was seen more than once but under ten times. J is TRBJ2-4 and V is TRBV28; TRBD1 might be the D (6 bases). The germline V and J ends were trimmed by 5 bases and 11 bases, with 13 bases remaining between them. The CDR3 runs to 12 residues. Per the germline V gene, CDR1 is MDHEN and CDR2 is SYDVKM. The CDR3 nucleotides read TGTGCCAGCAGTACCCGGGACACTTTTCAGTACTTC. Residues: CASSTRDTFQYF.

Regarding this clone: The sample contains more than one DNA sequence encoding this CDR3. This sequence joins TRBV18 and TRBJ1-2; 8 bases agree with TRBD1. Germline assignment: CDR1 KGHSH and CDR2 LQKENI. After removal of 3 bases from V and 3 bases from J, the junction contained 0 bases not matched to a gene. The CDR3 spans 13 residues. The CDR3 DNA reads TGTGCCAGCTCACCGGACAGGGACTATGGCTACACCTTC. This gives the protein CASSPDRDYGYTF.